The clone carrying this T cell receptor (beta chain) appeared a few times. What it binds is not known. This CDR3 has 15 amino acids. V was clipped by 5 bases and J by 0 bases; unmatched bases: 3. Germline V CDR1 and CDR2: SGHVS, FQNEAQ. This sample stems from a study of cytomegalovirus exposure and HLA in healthy donors. On the study more broadly: Membership in the Caucasian-associated ancestry cluster was found for around four fifths of roughly 360 genotyped donors.

The primer mix had 60 Vbeta and 13 Jbeta primers. In the authors' workflow: A follow-up analysis tallied about 88 million unique TCR beta chains, roughly 11 million shared. Here immunoSEQ multiplex PCR was the method, and the copy in TCRdb shows in-frame clones only, minus some. V and J calls plus clone size are reproduced from that table; the DNA served to infer D and trimming. In the table there are some 210,000 clones, almost 80% of which are singletons. Study-level findings and limits: TCR beta chains numbering more than 150 were designated cytomegalovirus-associated.

Nominal health characterized the donors when sampled, though unrecorded immune exposures were likely. The TCR comes from a male donor in good health and CMV-seronegative. Sequencing was done on a sample of PBMCs. The genes are TRBV7-8 and TRBJ2-1; 8 nucleotides match TRBD2. In DNA form, the CDR3 reads TGTGCCAGCAGCCACGGGGGGGCCTCCTACAATGAGCAGTTCTTC. The encoded protein is CASSHGGASYNEQFF.